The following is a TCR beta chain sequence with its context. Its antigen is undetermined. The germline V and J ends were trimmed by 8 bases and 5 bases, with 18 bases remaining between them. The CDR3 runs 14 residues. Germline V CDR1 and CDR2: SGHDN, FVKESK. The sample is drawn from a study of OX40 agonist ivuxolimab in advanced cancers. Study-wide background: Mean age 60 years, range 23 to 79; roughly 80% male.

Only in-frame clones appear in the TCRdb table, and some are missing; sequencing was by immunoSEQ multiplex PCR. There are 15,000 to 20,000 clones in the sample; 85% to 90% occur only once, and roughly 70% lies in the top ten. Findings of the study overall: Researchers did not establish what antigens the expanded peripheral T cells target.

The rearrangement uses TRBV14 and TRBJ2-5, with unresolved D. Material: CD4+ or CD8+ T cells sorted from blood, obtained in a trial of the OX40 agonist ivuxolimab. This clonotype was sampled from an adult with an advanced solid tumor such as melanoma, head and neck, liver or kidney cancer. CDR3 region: CASGPNPRWETQYF. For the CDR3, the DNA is TGTGCCAGCGGACCCAACCCCCGCTGGGAGACCCAGTACTTC.